The entry that follows covers one T cell receptor (beta chain) sequence. TCRdb re-analysed the RT-PCR reads in MiXCR, keeping a single row per CDR3 protein. The table has approximately 430,000 distinct CDR3 sequences, around 15% seen once. The data derive from a study of patients and donors after allogeneic stem cell transplantation. The material sequenced was blood, either unsorted or a sorted T cell fraction (not recorded which). The sequence derives from a human donor who was either an allogeneic HSCT recipient or a stem cell or donor lymphocyte infusion donor (not recorded which). It is not recorded whose cells these are; they may come from a transplant donor.

The DNA of the CDR3 is TGCAGTGCTAGTCGCCCCGGGACAAGCTCCTACAATGAGCAGTTCTTC. Amino acids: CSASRPGTSSYNEQFF. This chain uses TRBV20-1 with TRBJ2-1, with a weak D call TRBD1 (6 bases). Trimming took off 3 bases at V and 0 bases at J, with 15 bases between the two ends. The CDR3 contains 16 residues. CDR1 is DFQATT and CDR2 is SNEGSKA in the germline V gene (reference sequence).